A single sample gave rise to the 22 T cell receptor beta chains below, sequenced in a study of OX40 agonist ivuxolimab in advanced cancers. Profiling relied on immunoSEQ multiplex PCR, and the TCRdb table lists in-frame clones only, not all of them. The data hold some 39,000 clones, with 85% to 90% observed a single time. The source was CD4+ or CD8+ T cells sorted from blood, collected in a trial of the OX40 agonist ivuxolimab. The source of these receptors is an adult with an advanced solid tumor such as melanoma, head and neck, liver or kidney cancer.

V is TRBV6-1 and J is TRBJ2-7; 9 bases line up with TRBD1. The CDR3 contains 14 residues. Looked up from germline, CDR1 is MNHNS and CDR2 is SASEGT. J was trimmed by 7 bases and V by 4 bases; bases with no gene match: 8. Written as DNA, the CDR3 is TGTGCCAGCAGTGTAAGGGACAGGGAGTGGGAGCAGTACTTC. Amino acids: CASSVRDREWEQYF.

V and J are TRBV18 and TRBJ1-1; D perhaps matches TRBD1 (6 bases). CDR3 size: 15 residues. Germline CDR1 KGHSH, CDR2 LQKENI. V was shortened by 1 base and J by 6 bases, with 15 bases between the two germline ends. CDR3 region: CASSPRLGEGAEAFF. CDR3 DNA sequence: TGTGCCAGCTCACCACGGCTTGGGGAGGGGGCTGAAGCTTTCTTT.

This clone was recorded once. This rearrangement joins TRBV5-1 to TRBJ2-5, with 7 bases fitting TRBD2. The J call may be mistaken, given a closer DNA end match to TRBJ2-7. The CDR3 is 16 amino acids. Germline CDR1 is SGHRS and CDR2 is YFSETQ. The CDR3 here is CASSLESGGGYDEQYF. CDR3 DNA sequence: TGCGCCAGCAGCTTGGAGTCGGGAGGAGGTTATGACGAGCAGTACTTC.

The gene calls are TRBV19 and TRBJ2-1; no reliable D call. This CDR3 is 10 amino acids long. The V gene lost 5 bases and the J gene lost 5 bases, with 1 base spanning the gap. Germline loops: CDR1 LNHDA, CDR2 SQIVND (reference sequence). The CDR3 loop is CASSDNEQFF. As DNA, the CDR3 is TGTGCCAGTAGTGACAATGAGCAGTTCTTC.

The J gene is TRBJ1-1, the V gene TRBV5-1; TRBD1 is a possible D gene (5 bases). CDR3 length: 17 amino acids. The germline V gene has CDR1 SGHRS and CDR2 YFSETQ. Trimming pared 0 bases from V and 0 bases from J, leaving 15 bases between. This CDR3 reads CASSLAQQDLMNTEAFF. DNA of the CDR3: TGCGCCAGCAGCTTGGCCCAACAGGATCTCATGAACACTGAAGCTTTCTTT.

The chain combines TRBV5-1 with TRBJ2-4; 8 bases are shared with TRBD2. CDR1 and CDR2 (germline): SGHRS, YFSETQ. V gave up 2 bases and J gave up 7 bases; unmatched junction bases: 11. The CDR3 length is 16 residues. The CDR3 region has the DNA TGCGCCAGCAGCTTTTTTACTAGCGGCCGAAGGAACATTCAGTACTTC. Amino acids: CASSFFTSGRRNIQYF.

The chain employs TRBV30 and TRBJ2-6; D is unresolved. The CDR3 runs 15 residues. Trimming pared 8 bases from V and 0 bases from J, leaving 14 bases between. Germline V gives CDR1 GTSNPN, CDR2 SVGIG (reference sequence). The chain's CDR3 is CAAKGRPSGANVLTF. The CDR3 DNA is TGTGCCGCCAAAGGGCGGCCCTCTGGGGCCAACGTCCTGACTTTC. Combining the CDR3 with reference TRBV30 and TRBJ2-6 gives the whole variable domain SQTIHQWPATLVQPVGSPLSLECTVEGTSNPNLYWYRQAAGRGLQLLFYSVGIGQISSEVPQNLSASRPQDRQFILSSKKLLLSDSGFYLCAAKGRPSGANVLTFGAGSRLTVL.

The chain recombines TRBV10-1 with TRBJ2-5; D is perhaps TRBD1 or TRBD2 (6 bases each). CDR1 and CDR2 (germline): WNHNN, SYGVQD (reference sequence). The CDR3 extends over 15 amino acids. V lost 0 bases and J 5 bases, leaving 13 bases between the germline ends. For the CDR3, the DNA is TGCGCCAGCAGTGAGTCGCGAGGGGGACTGGAGACCCAGTACTTC. Translating gives CASSESRGGLETQYF.

CDR3 bases: TGTGCCAGCTCACCTAACTTCTCCTACAAGGAGCAGTACTTC. It translates to CASSPNFSYKEQYF. The V call is TRBV18, the J call TRBJ2-7; D remains ambiguous. Deletions cut 3 bases from V and 7 bases from J, with 16 bases between. This CDR3 contains 14 residues. CDR1 is KGHSH and CDR2 is LQKENI in the germline V gene.

The chain uses TRBV11-1 and TRBJ2-3; TRBD2 might be the D (5 bases). CDR3 length: 14 residues. Germline CDR1 is SGHAT and CDR2 is FQDESV (reference sequence). The ends were cut back, 3 bases at V and 2 bases at J, with 9 bases in the middle. In DNA form, the CDR3 reads TGTGCCAGCAGCTTTAGCGAGAACACAGATACGCAGTATTTT. It specifies CASSFSENTDTQYF.

The chain carries TRBV27 and TRBJ2-2; D perhaps matches TRBD1 (6 bases). Trimming shortened V by 6 bases and J by 7 bases, and 21 bases separated the two germline ends. This CDR3 is 16 amino acids long. Germline loops: CDR1 MNHEY, CDR2 SMNVEV (reference sequence). The CDR3 is CASRLNRAEFGGELFF. CDR3 DNA: TGTGCCAGCAGACTAAACAGGGCGGAGTTTGGCGGGGAGCTGTTTTTT.

V and J are TRBV9 and TRBJ2-3, with a possible D match to TRBD1 (6 bases). CDR1 SGDLS and CDR2 YYNGEE come from the germline V gene. This CDR3 contains 15 residues. Between the trimmed V and J ends, which lost 4 bases and 5 bases, there was a span of 17 bases. DNA for the CDR3: TGTGCCAGCAGCAAAGGGGGAGTAGGTATAGATACGCAGTATTTT. Protein: CASSKGGVGIDTQYF.

The V call is TRBV5-1, the J call TRBJ2-2, with 8 nucleotides matching TRBD1. Germline CDR1 reads SGHRS; CDR2 reads YFSETQ. The junction had 3 bases not matched to a gene; V was cut back by 4 bases and J by 4 bases. This CDR3 comprises 14 residues. CDR3 DNA: TGCGCCAGCAGCGTTACAGGGGGCACCGGGGAGCTGTTTTTT. This sequence encodes CASSVTGGTGELFF.

The chain couples TRBV7-3 to TRBJ2-3; 13 bases are shared with TRBD2. J gave up 4 bases and V 2 bases, and 0 bases lay outside the gene matches. Per germline, CDR1 SGHTA and CDR2 FQGTGA. The CDR3 length is 15 residues. CDR3 sequence reads: CASSLGLAGADTQYF. The CDR3 nucleotides read TGTGCCAGCAGCTTAGGACTAGCGGGAGCAGATACGCAGTATTTT.

V usage is TRBV5-8 and J usage is TRBJ2-7; D gene uncertain. CDR3 length equals 12 residues. The ends were cut back, 0 bases at V and 3 bases at J, with 4 bases in the middle. Germline V gene data show CDR1 as SGHTS and CDR2 as YDEGEE. The chain's CDR3 is CASSLEGYEQYF. The CDR3 region has the DNA TGTGCCAGCAGCTTGGAAGGCTACGAGCAGTACTTC.

The chain uses TRBV7-9 and TRBJ2-2; TRBD1 might be the D (6 bases). CDR1 and CDR2 from the germline V gene are SEHNR and FQNEAQ (reference sequence). The CDR3 runs to 15 residues. V gave up 1 base and J gave up 5 bases, with 11 bases separating them. The CDR3 region has the DNA TGTGCCAGCAGCTTAGACAGGGTGGGAACCGGGGAGCTGTTTTTT. Protein: CASSLDRVGTGELFF.

The gene calls are TRBV9 and TRBJ2-2, with 13 bases aligning to TRBD2. V lost 4 bases and J lost 5; bases outside the gene matches: 2. In germline, CDR1 is SGDLS, CDR2 YYNGEE. The CDR3 runs to 15 residues. The CDR3 coding sequence is TGTGCCAGCAGCCGGACTAGCGGGAGTACCGGGGAGCTGTTTTTT. Translation gives CASSRTSGSTGELFF.

The chain joins TRBV7-8 to TRBJ1-3, with a tentative D call TRBD1 (6 bases). V lost 5 bases, J lost 0 bases, and 17 bases lay in between. This CDR3 spans 17 amino acids. Germline V gives CDR1 SGHVS, CDR2 FQNEAQ. The CDR3 DNA reads as TGTGCCAGCAGCCCCAGCCGACAGGCCAGCTCTGGAAACACCATATATTTT. Translation: CASSPSRQASSGNTIYF.

The gene calls are TRBV30 and TRBJ1-2; no clear D. This CDR3 is built from 12 residues. CDR1 is GTSNPN and CDR2 is SVGIG in the germline V gene (reference sequence). Between the trimmed V and J ends, which lost 4 bases and 8 bases, there was a span of 14 bases. CDR3 residues: CAWTRSSRGYTF. In nucleotides, the CDR3 is TGTGCCTGGACAAGGAGCTCCCGGGGCTACACCTTC.

The chain combines TRBV7-6 with TRBJ2-1; D might be TRBD2 (6 bases). The CDR3 consists of 13 residues. Trimming pared 5 bases from V and 9 bases from J, leaving 14 bases between. The germline V gene encodes CDR1 SGHVS and CDR2 FNYEAQ. The CDR3: CASSRGLDFEQFF. The CDR3 DNA reads TGTGCCAGCAGCCGGGGACTCGATTTTGAGCAGTTCTTC. Full variable domain (missing parts from reference TRBV7-6 and TRBJ2-1): GAGVSQSPRYKVTKRGQDVALRCDPISGHVSLYWYRQALGQGPEFLTYFNYEAQQDKSGLPNDRFSAERPEGSISTLTIQRTEQRDSAMYRCASSRGLDFEQFFGPGTRLTVL.

This chain links TRBV7-3 with TRBJ2-2, with D tentatively TRBD1 (6 bases). V shed 8 bases and J shed 8 bases, with 15 bases lying between them. Germline V CDR1 and CDR2: SGHTA, FQGTGA. The CDR3 sequence is 13 residues long. The CDR3 reads CASRGPGQGELFF. CDR3 sequence (DNA): TGTGCCAGCCGGGGCCCAGGACAGGGGGAGCTGTTTTTT.

CDR3 region: CASSPGTGFGNTIYF. Written as DNA, the CDR3 is TGTGCCAGCAGTCCCGGGACAGGGTTCGGAAACACCATATATTTT. The chain links TRBV6-5 to TRBJ1-3, with 9 bases aligning to TRBD1. Losses at the gene ends were 5 bases for V and 4 bases for J; bases not matched to a gene: 6. The CDR3 has 15 amino acids. Per the germline V gene, CDR1 is MNHEY and CDR2 is SVGAGI.